This T cell receptor beta chain was captured in a study of shared clonotypes between healthy human individuals. How the authors handled the data: ImmunoSEQ yielded junction-only sequences lacking quality scores, so filtering differed. Generated by immunoSEQ multiplex PCR, the TCRdb table keeps only in-frame clones and is missing some. D and trimming were read from the DNA, whereas the V and J calls and clone size are those reported in that table. The table records about 380,000 clones, 90% to 98% of them present only once. This CDR3 comprises 15 residues. The V and J ends lost 3 bases and 6 bases respectively, with 16 bases between them. Germline V gene lookup returns CDR1 MRHNA and CDR2 SNTAGT.

Sequences were obtained from memory CD8+ T cells sorted from blood. Subset of the sample: CD45RO+ cells pooled with CCR7-negative TemRA cells. The V and J genes are TRBV6-4 and TRBJ2-3; tentatively, D is TRBD2 (7 bases). This sequence was found in a man aged 25 to 45 in good health. DNA of the CDR3: TGTGCCAGCAGTGAGTCGCGGGAGAGGGGGGATACGCAGTATTTT. As protein: CASSESRERGDTQYF.